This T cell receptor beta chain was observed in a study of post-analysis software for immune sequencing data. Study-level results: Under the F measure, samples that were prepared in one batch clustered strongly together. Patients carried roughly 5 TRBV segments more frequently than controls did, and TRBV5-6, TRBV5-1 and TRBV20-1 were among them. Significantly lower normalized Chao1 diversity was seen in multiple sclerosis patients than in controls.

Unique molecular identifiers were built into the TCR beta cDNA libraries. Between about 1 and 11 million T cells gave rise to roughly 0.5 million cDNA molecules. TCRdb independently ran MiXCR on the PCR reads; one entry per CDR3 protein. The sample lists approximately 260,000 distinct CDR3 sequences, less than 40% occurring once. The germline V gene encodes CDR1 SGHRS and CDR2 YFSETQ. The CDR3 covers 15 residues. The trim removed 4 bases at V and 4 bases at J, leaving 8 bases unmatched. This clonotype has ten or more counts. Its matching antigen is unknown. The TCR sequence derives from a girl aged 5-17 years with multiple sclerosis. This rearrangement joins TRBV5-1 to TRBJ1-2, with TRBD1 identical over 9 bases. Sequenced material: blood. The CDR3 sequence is CASSEDRGVLYGYTF. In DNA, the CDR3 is TGCGCCAGCAGCGAGGACAGGGGAGTACTCTATGGCTACACCTTC.